A single T cell receptor beta chain is shown here with its context. A much larger clone lies a single base off, so this may be a read error. Via MiXCR, TCRdb re-called the RT-PCR reads, giving one row per CDR3 protein. The repertoire holds 20,000 or so distinct CDR3 sequences, around 4.5% seen once, with 40% in the top ten. These data originate in a study of patients and donors after allogeneic stem cell transplantation. J was trimmed by 6 bases and V by 5 bases; bases with no gene match: 10. Per germline, CDR1 DFQATT and CDR2 SNEGSKA (reference sequence). The CDR3 is 15 residues long. V usage is TRBV20-1 and J usage is TRBJ2-3, with 11 bases lining up with TRBD2. The TCR comes from a human donor who was either an allogeneic HSCT recipient or a stem cell or donor lymphocyte infusion donor (not recorded which). It is not recorded whose cells these are; they may come from a transplant donor. Sequencing was carried out using blood, either unsorted or a sorted T cell fraction (not recorded which). CDR3 amino acids: CSARRTSGRSDTQYF. CDR3 nucleotide sequence: TGCAGTGCTCGACGGACTAGCGGGCGAAGCGATACGCAGTATTTT.